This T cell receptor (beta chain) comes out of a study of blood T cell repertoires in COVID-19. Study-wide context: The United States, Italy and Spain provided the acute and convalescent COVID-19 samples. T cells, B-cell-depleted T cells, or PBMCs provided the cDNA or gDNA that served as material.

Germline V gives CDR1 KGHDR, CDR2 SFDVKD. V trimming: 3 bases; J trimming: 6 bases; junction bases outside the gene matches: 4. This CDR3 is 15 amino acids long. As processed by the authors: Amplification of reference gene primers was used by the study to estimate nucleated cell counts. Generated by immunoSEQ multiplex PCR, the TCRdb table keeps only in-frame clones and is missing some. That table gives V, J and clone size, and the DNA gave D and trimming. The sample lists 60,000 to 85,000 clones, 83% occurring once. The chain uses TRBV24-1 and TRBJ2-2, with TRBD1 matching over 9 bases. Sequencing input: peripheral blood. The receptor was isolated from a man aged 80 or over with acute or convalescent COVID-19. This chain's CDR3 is CATSDGQGRAGELFF. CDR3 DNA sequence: TGTGCCACCAGTGATGGACAGGGGAGGGCCGGGGAGCTGTTTTTT.